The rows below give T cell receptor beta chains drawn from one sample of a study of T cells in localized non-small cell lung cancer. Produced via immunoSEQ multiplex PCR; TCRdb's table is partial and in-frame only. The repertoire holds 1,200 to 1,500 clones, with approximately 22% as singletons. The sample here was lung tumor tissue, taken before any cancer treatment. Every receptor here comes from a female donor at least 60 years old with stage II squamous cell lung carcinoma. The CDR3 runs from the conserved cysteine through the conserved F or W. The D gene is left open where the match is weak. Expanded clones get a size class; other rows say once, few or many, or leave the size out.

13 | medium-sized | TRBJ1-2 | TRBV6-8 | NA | CASREQGNYGYTF | TGTGCCAGCAGAGAACAGGGTAACTATGGCTACACCTTC
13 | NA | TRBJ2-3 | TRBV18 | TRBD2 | CASSPTSGDTQYF | TGTGCCAGCTCACCCACTAGCGGGGATACGCAGTATTTT
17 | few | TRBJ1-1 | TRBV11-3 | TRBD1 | CASSLTGTGGMNTEAFF | TGTGCCAGCAGCTTAACCGGGACAGGGGGGATGAACACTGAAGCTTTCTTT
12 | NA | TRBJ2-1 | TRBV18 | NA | CASSPTGYEQFF | TGTGCCAGCTCACCAACAGGGTATGAGCAGTTCTTC
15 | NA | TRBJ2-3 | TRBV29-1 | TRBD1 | CSVDGDRGWTDTQYF | TGCAGCGTTGACGGGGACAGGGGGTGGACAGATACGCAGTATTTT
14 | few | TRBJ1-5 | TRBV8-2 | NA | CASRTLQGTQPQHF | TGTGCCAGCAGGACCTTACAGGGTACTCAGCCCCAGCATTTT
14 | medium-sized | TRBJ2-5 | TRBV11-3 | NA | CASSQNGQKETQYF | TGTGCCAGCAGCCAAAATGGACAGAAAGAGACCCAGTACTTC
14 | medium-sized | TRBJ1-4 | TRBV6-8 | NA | CASTPGPQAEKLFF | TGTGCCAGCACCCCTGGCCCCCAAGCAGAAAAACTGTTTTTT
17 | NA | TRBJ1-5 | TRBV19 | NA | CASSPLSGSYSNQPQHF | TGTGCCAGTAGTCCCCTATCCGGGAGCTATAGCAATCAGCCCCAGCATTTT
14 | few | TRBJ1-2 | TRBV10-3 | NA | CAISESAREGGYTF | TGTGCCATCAGTGAGTCGGCCAGGGAGGGTGGCTACACCTTC
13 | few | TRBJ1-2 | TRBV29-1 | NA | CSVLPGANYGYTF | TGCAGCGTTCTTCCAGGGGCTAACTATGGCTACACCTTC
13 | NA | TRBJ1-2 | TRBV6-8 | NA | CASSYTYNYGYTF | TGTGCCAGCAGTTACACCTACAACTATGGCTACACCTTC